These T cell receptor beta chains were read from a single sample in a study of control samples from healthy donors and cancer patients. Sequenced by immunoSEQ multiplex PCR; TCRdb stores in-frame clones only, minus some. Counted here are about 50,000 clones, around 96% occurring once; the ten biggest clones make up about 1.9%. Sequenced: blood. These receptors originate from a woman between 25 and 40 years old in good health. Both conserved end residues are part of each CDR3. Fields, in order: V gene, J gene, D gene, clone size, CDR3 protein, CDR3 DNA. D genes are given only for firm matches. Clone size is given for some rows only: seen once, a few or many times, or a class if the clone is expanded.

v_gene: TRBV12-3/TRBV12-4
j_gene: TRBJ2-7
d_gene: .
abundance: .
CDR3aa: CASSFNGYEQYF
CDR3nt: TGTGCCAGCAGTTTCAACGGTTACGAGCAGTACTTC

v_gene: TRBV2
j_gene: TRBJ2-1
d_gene: TRBD2
abundance: .
CDR3aa: CASSDIGGGEQFF
CDR3nt: TGTGCCAGCAGTGATATCGGGGGAGGGGAGCAGTTCTTC

v_gene: TRBV2
j_gene: TRBJ2-3
d_gene: TRBD2
abundance: .
CDR3aa: CASKEREVGTDTQYF
CDR3nt: TGTGCCAGCAAGGAGCGGGAGGTGGGCACAGATACGCAGTATTTT

v_gene: TRBV13
j_gene: TRBJ1-3
d_gene: TRBD1
abundance: .
CDR3aa: CASSLVRGPGNTIYF
CDR3nt: TGTGCCAGCAGCTTGGTCAGGGGGCCTGGAAACACCATATATTTT

v_gene: TRBV5-5
j_gene: TRBJ2-3
d_gene: .
abundance: .
CDR3aa: CASSLAGASGRGGDTQYF
CDR3nt: TGTGCCAGCAGCTTGGCGGGGGCTAGCGGTCGAGGTGGAGATACGCAGTATTTT

v_gene: TRBV27
j_gene: TRBJ1-5
d_gene: .
abundance: .
CDR3aa: CASGLQGQPQHF
CDR3nt: TGTGCCAGCGGGCTCCAGGGACAGCCCCAGCATTTT

v_gene: TRBV11-3
j_gene: TRBJ1-1
d_gene: TRBD1
abundance: once
CDR3aa: CASSLAGQANTEAFF
CDR3nt: TGTGCCAGCAGCTTAGCGGGACAGGCGAACACTGAAGCTTTCTTT

v_gene: TRBV28
j_gene: TRBJ2-1
d_gene: TRBD2
abundance: once
CDR3aa: CASCGLAEYNEQFF
CDR3nt: TGTGCCAGCTGTGGACTAGCGGAGTACAATGAGCAGTTCTTC

v_gene: TRBV9
j_gene: TRBJ2-7
d_gene: TRBD1
abundance: .
CDR3aa: CASSRRGSWNEQYF
CDR3nt: TGTGCCAGCAGCCGCAGGGGGTCGTGGAACGAGCAGTACTTC

v_gene: TRBV15
j_gene: TRBJ1-3
d_gene: .
abundance: once
CDR3aa: CATSTTGGFGNTIYF
CDR3nt: TGTGCCACCAGCACCACCGGGGGATTTGGAAACACCATATATTTT

v_gene: TRBV27
j_gene: TRBJ1-2
d_gene: .
abundance: .
CDR3aa: CASSLNGYYGYTF
CDR3nt: TGTGCCAGCAGTTTGAACGGATACTATGGCTACACCTTC

v_gene: TRBV4-1
j_gene: TRBJ1-5
d_gene: .
abundance: .
CDR3aa: CASSQVVAQPQHF
CDR3nt: TGCGCCAGCAGCCAAGTGGTAGCGCAGCCCCAGCATTTT

v_gene: TRBV10-1
j_gene: TRBJ2-3
d_gene: TRBD2
abundance: .
CDR3aa: CASSLAGGPDTQYF
CDR3nt: TGCGCCAGCAGTTTAGCGGGAGGGCCTGATACGCAGTATTTT

v_gene: TRBV29-1
j_gene: TRBJ2-7
d_gene: .
abundance: .
CDR3aa: CSVEGRGPTYEQYF
CDR3nt: TGCAGCGTTGAGGGCAGGGGACCTACCTACGAGCAGTACTTC

v_gene: TRBV7-3
j_gene: TRBJ2-5
d_gene: TRBD2
abundance: .
CDR3aa: CASSPGVTGTSGFQETQYF
CDR3nt: TGTGCCAGCAGCCCCGGGGTAACCGGGACTAGCGGTTTCCAAGAGACCCAGTACTTC

v_gene: TRBV28
j_gene: TRBJ1-2
d_gene: .
abundance: .
CDR3aa: CASSPPPGVGYGYTF
CDR3nt: TGTGCCAGCAGCCCTCCCCCGGGGGTAGGGTATGGCTACACCTTC

v_gene: TRBV10-2
j_gene: TRBJ2-7
d_gene: .
abundance: once
CDR3aa: CASSESYISYEQYF
CDR3nt: TGCGCCAGCAGTGAGTCCTACATCTCCTACGAGCAGTACTTC

v_gene: TRBV29-1
j_gene: TRBJ2-1
d_gene: TRBD2
abundance: .
CDR3aa: CSAWASGRVNEQFF
CDR3nt: TGCAGCGCGTGGGCTAGCGGGAGAGTAAATGAGCAGTTCTTC

v_gene: TRBV30
j_gene: TRBJ1-1
d_gene: .
abundance: .
CDR3aa: CAWSYTANTEAFF
CDR3nt: TGTGCCTGGAGTTATACAGCGAACACTGAAGCTTTCTTT

v_gene: TRBV2
j_gene: TRBJ1-1
d_gene: TRBD1
abundance: .
CDR3aa: CASSSGTGNTEAFF
CDR3nt: TGTGCCAGCAGTTCCGGGACAGGGAACACTGAAGCTTTCTTT

v_gene: TRBV29-1
j_gene: TRBJ1-5
d_gene: .
abundance: .
CDR3aa: CSVGNEDQPQHF
CDR3nt: TGCAGCGTTGGAAACGAGGATCAGCCCCAGCATTTT

v_gene: TRBV4-1
j_gene: TRBJ2-1
d_gene: TRBD2
abundance: once
CDR3aa: CASSQEWGTSANNEQFF
CDR3nt: TGCGCCAGCAGCCAAGAGTGGGGGACTAGCGCGAACAATGAGCAGTTCTTC

v_gene: TRBV2
j_gene: TRBJ1-1
d_gene: .
abundance: .
CDR3aa: CASTGQPNTEAFF
CDR3nt: TGTGCCAGCACGGGGCAACCGAACACTGAAGCTTTCTTT

v_gene: TRBV2
j_gene: TRBJ1-4
d_gene: .
abundance: .
CDR3aa: CASAGGTANEKLFF
CDR3nt: TGTGCCAGCGCCGGTGGTACCGCTAATGAAAAACTGTTTTTT

v_gene: TRBV5-1
j_gene: TRBJ2-7
d_gene: TRBD1
abundance: .
CDR3aa: CASSLTAGGGYEQYF
CDR3nt: TGCGCCAGCAGCTTGACCGCAGGGGGCGGCTACGAGCAGTACTTC

v_gene: TRBV25-1
j_gene: TRBJ1-2
d_gene: .
abundance: .
CDR3aa: CASRSGGPFYGYTF
CDR3nt: TGTGCCAGCAGGAGCGGGGGACCTTTCTATGGCTACACCTTC

v_gene: TRBV3-1/TRBV3-2
j_gene: TRBJ2-2
d_gene: .
abundance: .
CDR3aa: CASSRGLELFF
CDR3nt: TGTGCCAGCAGCCGTGGTTTGGAGCTGTTTTTT

v_gene: TRBV6-1
j_gene: TRBJ1-3
d_gene: .
abundance: .
CDR3aa: CASSEQYGNTIYF
CDR3nt: TGTGCCAGCAGTGAACAGTATGGAAACACCATATATTTT

v_gene: TRBV4-1
j_gene: TRBJ2-3
d_gene: TRBD2
abundance: .
CDR3aa: CASSQRTSAGGETDTQYF
CDR3nt: TGCGCCAGCAGCCAACGCACCTCAGCGGGAGGAGAGACAGATACGCAGTATTTT

v_gene: TRBV29-1
j_gene: TRBJ2-3
d_gene: .
abundance: .
CDR3aa: CSGEGSGIGTDTQYF
CDR3nt: TGCAGCGGCGAAGGGTCGGGAATCGGCACAGATACGCAGTATTTT

v_gene: TRBV5-1
j_gene: TRBJ2-2
d_gene: TRBD1
abundance: .
CDR3aa: CASSLEGATGELFF
CDR3nt: TGCGCCAGCAGCTTGGAGGGGGCCACCGGGGAGCTGTTTTTT

v_gene: TRBV7-8
j_gene: TRBJ2-1
d_gene: .
abundance: .
CDR3aa: CASSLVPRDGDNEQFF
CDR3nt: TGTGCCAGCAGCTTAGTTCCCAGGGATGGGGACAATGAGCAGTTCTTC

v_gene: TRBV27
j_gene: TRBJ2-7
d_gene: TRBD2
abundance: once
CDR3aa: CASSNTGTSGRAAEQYF
CDR3nt: TGTGCCAGCAGTAATACCGGGACTAGCGGGAGGGCCGCCGAGCAGTACTTC

v_gene: TRBV18
j_gene: TRBJ1-3
d_gene: .
abundance: .
CDR3aa: CASSPPARAGGNTIYF
CDR3nt: TGTGCCAGCTCACCACCGGCCCGTGCCGGTGGAAACACCATATATTTT

v_gene: TRBV29-1
j_gene: TRBJ1-2
d_gene: TRBD1
abundance: .
CDR3aa: CSVSGQGYGYTF
CDR3nt: TGCAGCGTCAGTGGACAGGGGTATGGCTACACCTTC

v_gene: TRBV28
j_gene: TRBJ2-1
d_gene: .
abundance: .
CDR3aa: CASSAGGPGEQFF
CDR3nt: TGTGCCAGCAGTGCTGGGGGGCCCGGTGAGCAGTTCTTC

v_gene: TRBV29-1
j_gene: TRBJ2-1
d_gene: TRBD2
abundance: .
CDR3aa: CSVVASGNYNEQFF
CDR3nt: TGCAGCGTTGTGGCTAGCGGGAATTACAATGAGCAGTTCTTC